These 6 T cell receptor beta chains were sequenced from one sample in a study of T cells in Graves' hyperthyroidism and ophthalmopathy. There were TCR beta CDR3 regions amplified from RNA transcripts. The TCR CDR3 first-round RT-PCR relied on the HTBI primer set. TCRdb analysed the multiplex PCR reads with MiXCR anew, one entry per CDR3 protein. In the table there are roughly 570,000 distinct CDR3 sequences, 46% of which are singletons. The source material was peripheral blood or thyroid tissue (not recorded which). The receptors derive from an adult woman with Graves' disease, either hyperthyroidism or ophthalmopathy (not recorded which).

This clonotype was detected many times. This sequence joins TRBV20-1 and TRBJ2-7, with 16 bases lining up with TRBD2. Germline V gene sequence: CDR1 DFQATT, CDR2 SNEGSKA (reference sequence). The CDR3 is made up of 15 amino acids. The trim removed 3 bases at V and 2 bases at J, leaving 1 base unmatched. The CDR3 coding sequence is TGCAGTGCTAGCGGGACTAGCGGGAGGGCCTACGAGCAGTACTTC. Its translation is CSASGTSGRAYEQYF.

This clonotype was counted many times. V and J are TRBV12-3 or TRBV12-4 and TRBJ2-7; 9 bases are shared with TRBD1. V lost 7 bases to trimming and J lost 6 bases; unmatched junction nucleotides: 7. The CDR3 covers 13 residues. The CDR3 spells CASTPGQGREQYF. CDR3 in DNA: TGTGCCAGCACCCCGGGACAGGGCCGCGAGCAGTACTTC.

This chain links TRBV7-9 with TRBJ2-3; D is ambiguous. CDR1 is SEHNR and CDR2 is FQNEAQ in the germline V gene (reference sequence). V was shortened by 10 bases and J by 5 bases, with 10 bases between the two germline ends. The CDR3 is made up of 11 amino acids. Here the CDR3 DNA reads TGTGCCACCGGTGGGGTAGATACGCAGTATTTT. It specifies CATGGVDTQYF.

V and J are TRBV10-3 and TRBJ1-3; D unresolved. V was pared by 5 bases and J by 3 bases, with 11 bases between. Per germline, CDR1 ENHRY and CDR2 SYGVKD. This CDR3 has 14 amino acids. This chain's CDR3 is CAISPHQRGNTIYF. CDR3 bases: TGTGCCATCAGTCCACACCAACGTGGAAACACCATATATTTT.

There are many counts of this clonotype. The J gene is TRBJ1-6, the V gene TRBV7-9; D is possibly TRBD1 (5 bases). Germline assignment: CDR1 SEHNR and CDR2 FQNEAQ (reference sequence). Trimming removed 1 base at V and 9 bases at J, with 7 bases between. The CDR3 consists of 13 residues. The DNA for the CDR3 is TGTGCCAGCAGCTTAGATGGGGCTTCACCCCTCCACTTT. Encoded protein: CASSLDGASPLHF.

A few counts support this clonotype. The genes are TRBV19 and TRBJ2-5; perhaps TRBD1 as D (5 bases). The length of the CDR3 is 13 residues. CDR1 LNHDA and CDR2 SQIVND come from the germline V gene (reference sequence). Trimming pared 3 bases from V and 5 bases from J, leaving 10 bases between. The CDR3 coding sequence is TGTGCCAGTAGTATTCAGGGATGGGAGACCCAGTACTTC. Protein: CASSIQGWETQYF.